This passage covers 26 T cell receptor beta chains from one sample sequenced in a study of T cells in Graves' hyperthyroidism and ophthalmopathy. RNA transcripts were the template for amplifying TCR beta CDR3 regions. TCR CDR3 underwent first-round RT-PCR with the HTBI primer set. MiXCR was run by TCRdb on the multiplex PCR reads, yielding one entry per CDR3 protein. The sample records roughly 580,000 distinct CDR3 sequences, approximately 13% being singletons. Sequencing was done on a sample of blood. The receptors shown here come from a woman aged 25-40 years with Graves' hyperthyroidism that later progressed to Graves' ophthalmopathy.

The CDR3 DNA sequence: TGCAGTGCTGGCGGGACAGGGTACGAGAACACTGAAGCTTTCTTT. This sequence encodes CSAGGTGYENTEAFF. The chain joins TRBV20-1 to TRBJ1-1; the match to TRBD1 covers 9 bases. After removal of 5 bases from V and 1 base from J, the junction contained 8 bases not matched to a gene. Germline V CDR1 and CDR2: DFQATT, SNEGSKA (reference sequence). The length of the CDR3 is 15 residues.

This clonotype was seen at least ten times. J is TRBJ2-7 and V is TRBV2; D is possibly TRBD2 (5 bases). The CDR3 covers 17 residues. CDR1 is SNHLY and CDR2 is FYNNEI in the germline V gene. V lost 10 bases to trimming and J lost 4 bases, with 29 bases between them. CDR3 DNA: TGTGCCACCAAACCCCTTGGCGGGTTCTCACTGGGGTACGAGCAGTACTTC. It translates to CATKPLGGFSLGYEQYF.

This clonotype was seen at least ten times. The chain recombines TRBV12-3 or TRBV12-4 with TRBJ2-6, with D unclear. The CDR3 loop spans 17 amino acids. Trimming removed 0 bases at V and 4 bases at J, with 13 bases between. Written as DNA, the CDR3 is TGTGCCAGCAGTTTAGCGCGCTCCCGTTGGGGGGCCAACGTCCTGACTTTC. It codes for CASSLARSRWGANVLTF.

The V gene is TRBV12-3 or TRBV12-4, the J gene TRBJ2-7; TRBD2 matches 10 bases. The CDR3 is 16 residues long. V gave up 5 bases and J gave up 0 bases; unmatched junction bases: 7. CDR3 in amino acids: CASSLGLAAFSYEQYF. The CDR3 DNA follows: TGTGCCAGCAGTCTCGGACTAGCGGCCTTCTCCTACGAGCAGTACTTC.

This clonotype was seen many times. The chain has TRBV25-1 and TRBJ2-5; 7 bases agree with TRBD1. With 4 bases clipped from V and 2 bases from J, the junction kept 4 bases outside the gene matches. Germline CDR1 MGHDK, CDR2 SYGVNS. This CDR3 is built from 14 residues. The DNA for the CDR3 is TGTGCCAGCAGTGTTCCGGGACAGCAAGAGACCCAGTACTTC. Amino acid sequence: CASSVPGQQETQYF.

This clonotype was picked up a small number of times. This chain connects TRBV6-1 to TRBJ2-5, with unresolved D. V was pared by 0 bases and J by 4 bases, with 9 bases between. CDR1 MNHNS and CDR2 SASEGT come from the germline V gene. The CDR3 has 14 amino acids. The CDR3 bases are TGTGCCAGCAGTGAAGCTGTAGGTGGAGAGACCCAGTACTTC. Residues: CASSEAVGGETQYF.

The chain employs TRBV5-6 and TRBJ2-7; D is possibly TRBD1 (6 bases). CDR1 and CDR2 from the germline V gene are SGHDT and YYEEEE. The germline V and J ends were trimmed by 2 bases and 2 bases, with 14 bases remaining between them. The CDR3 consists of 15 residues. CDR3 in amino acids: CASSFLGAGTYEQYF. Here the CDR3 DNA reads TGTGCCAGCAGCTTCTTGGGGGCAGGAACCTACGAGCAGTACTTC.

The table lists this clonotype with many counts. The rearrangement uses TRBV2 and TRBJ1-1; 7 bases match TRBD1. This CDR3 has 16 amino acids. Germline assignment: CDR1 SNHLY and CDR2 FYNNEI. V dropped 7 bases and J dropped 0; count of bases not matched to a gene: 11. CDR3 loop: CASTQTGMGMNTEAFF. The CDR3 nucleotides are TGTGCCAGCACCCAGACAGGGATGGGGATGAACACTGAAGCTTTCTTT.

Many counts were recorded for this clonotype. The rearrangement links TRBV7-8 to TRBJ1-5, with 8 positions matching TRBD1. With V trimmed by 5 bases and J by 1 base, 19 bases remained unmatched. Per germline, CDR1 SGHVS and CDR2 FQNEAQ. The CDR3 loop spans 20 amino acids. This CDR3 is CASSHNSLPGRGRSNQPQHF. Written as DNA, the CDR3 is TGTGCCAGCAGCCACAACTCCCTTCCTGGCAGGGGGCGCAGCAATCAGCCCCAGCATTTT.

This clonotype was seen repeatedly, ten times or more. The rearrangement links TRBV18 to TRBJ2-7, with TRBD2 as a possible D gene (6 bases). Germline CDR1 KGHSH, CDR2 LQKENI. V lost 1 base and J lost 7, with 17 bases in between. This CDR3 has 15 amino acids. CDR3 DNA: TGTGCCAGCTCACCACTAGCGGACTCTCCTAGGGAGCAGTACTTC. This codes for CASSPLADSPREQYF. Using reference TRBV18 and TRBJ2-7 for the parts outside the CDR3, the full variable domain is NAGVMQNPRHLVRRRGQEARLRCSPMKGHSHVYWYRQLPEEGLKFMVYLQKENIIDESGMPKERFSAEFPKEGPSILRIQQVVRGDSAAYFCASSPLADSPREQYFGPGTRLTVT.

In DNA form, the CDR3 reads TGTGCCAGTAGTACGGGACTAGCGGGAGTGGATACGCAGTATTTT. Translating gives CASSTGLAGVDTQYF. V and J are TRBV19 and TRBJ2-3, with TRBD2 matching over 14 bases. This CDR3 is built from 15 residues. Trimming removed 4 bases from V and 6 bases from J; junction bases left unmatched: 3. Germline CDR1 LNHDA, CDR2 SQIVND (reference sequence).

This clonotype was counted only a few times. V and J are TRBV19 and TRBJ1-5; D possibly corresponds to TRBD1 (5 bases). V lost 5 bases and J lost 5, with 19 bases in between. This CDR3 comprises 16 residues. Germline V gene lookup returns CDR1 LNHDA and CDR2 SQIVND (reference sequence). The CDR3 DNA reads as TGTGCCAGTAGTTTGGGGTTCGGGGACCCCTATCAGCCCCAGCATTTT. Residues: CASSLGFGDPYQPQHF.

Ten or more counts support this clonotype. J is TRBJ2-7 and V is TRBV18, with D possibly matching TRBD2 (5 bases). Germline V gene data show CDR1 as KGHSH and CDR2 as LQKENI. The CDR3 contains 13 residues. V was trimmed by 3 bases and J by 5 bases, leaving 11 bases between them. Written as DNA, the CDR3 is TGTGCCAGCTCACCTGGAGGATTTGACGAGCAGTACTTC. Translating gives CASSPGGFDEQYF.

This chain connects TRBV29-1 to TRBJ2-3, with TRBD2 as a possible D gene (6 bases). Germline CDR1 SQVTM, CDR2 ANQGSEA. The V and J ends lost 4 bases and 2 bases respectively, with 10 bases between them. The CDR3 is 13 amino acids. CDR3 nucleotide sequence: TGCAGCGTTGGACTAGTTCTCACAGATACGCAGTATTTT. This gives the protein CSVGLVLTDTQYF.

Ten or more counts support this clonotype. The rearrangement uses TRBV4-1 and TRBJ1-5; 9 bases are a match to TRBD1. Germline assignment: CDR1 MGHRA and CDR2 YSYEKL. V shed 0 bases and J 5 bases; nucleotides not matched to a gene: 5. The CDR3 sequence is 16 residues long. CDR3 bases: TGCGCCAGCAGCCAAGAAGAGACAGGGGGATATCAGCCCCAGCATTTT. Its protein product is CASSQEETGGYQPQHF.

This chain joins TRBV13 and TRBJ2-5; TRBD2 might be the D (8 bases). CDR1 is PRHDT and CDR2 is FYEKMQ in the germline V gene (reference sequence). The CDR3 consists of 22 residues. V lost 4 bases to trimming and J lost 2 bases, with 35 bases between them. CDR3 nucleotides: TGTGCCAGCAGCTCCTACAACCCTTGGACAGGCCAACCGGGACTAGGACAAGAGACCCAGTACTTC. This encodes CASSSYNPWTGQPGLGQETQYF.

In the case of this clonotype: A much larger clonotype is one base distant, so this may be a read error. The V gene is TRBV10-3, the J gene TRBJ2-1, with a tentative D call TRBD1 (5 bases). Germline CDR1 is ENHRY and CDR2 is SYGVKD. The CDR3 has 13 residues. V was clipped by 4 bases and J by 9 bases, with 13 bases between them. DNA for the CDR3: TGTGCCATCAGTGCGGCATGGGGCAGTGAGCAGTTCTTC. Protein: CAISAAWGSEQFF.

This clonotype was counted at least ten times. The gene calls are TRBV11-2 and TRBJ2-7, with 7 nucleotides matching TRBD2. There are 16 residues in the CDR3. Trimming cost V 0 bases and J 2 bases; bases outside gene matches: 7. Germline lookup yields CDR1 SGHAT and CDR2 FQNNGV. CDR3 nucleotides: TGTGCCAGCAGCTTAGAGGTGGGAGGGCACCCCTACGAGCAGTACTTC. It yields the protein CASSLEVGGHPYEQYF.

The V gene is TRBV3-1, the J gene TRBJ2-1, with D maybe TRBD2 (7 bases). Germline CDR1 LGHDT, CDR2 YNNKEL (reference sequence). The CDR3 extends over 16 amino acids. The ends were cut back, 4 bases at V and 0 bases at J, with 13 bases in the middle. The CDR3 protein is CASSLWGGFSYNEQFF. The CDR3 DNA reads TGTGCCAGCAGCCTATGGGGGGGCTTCTCCTACAATGAGCAGTTCTTC.

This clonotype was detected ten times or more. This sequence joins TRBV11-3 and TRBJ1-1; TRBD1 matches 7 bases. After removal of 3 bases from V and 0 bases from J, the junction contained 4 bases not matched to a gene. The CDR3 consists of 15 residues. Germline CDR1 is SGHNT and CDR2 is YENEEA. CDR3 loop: CASSFPRGLNTEAFF. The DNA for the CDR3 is TGTGCCAGCAGCTTCCCCAGGGGGTTGAACACTGAAGCTTTCTTT. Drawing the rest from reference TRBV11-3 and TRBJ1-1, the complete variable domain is EAGVVQSPRYKIIEKKQPVAFWCNPISGHNTLYWYLQNLGQGPELLIRYENEEAVDDSQLPKDRFSAERLKGVDSTLKIQPAELGDSAVYLCASSFPRGLNTEAFFGQGTRLTVV.

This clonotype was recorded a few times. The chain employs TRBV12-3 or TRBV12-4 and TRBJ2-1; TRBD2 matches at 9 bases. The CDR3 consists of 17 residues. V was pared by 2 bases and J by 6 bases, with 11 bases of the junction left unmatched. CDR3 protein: CASSLSLGGRGSNEQFF. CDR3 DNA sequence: TGTGCCAGCAGTTTATCCCTTGGCGGGAGGGGGTCCAATGAGCAGTTCTTC.

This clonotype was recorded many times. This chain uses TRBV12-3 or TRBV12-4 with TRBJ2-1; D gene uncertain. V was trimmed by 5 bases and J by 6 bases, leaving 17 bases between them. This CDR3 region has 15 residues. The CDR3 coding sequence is TGTGCCAGCAGTGTCCGGAACGGCTCTGGCAATGAGCAGTTCTTC. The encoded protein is CASSVRNGSGNEQFF.

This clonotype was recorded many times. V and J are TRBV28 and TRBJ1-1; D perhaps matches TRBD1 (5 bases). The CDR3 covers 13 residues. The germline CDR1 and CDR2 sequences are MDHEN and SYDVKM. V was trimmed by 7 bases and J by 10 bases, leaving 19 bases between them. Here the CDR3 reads CASIALGAGGAFF. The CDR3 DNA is TGTGCCAGCATCGCCCTAGGGGCGGGAGGAGCTTTCTTT.

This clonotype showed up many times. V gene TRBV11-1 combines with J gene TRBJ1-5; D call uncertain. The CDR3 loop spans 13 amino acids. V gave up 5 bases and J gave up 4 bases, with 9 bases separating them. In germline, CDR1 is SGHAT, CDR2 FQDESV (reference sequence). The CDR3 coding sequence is TGTGCCAGCAGCCGTGAAGTAAATCAGCCCCAGCATTTT. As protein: CASSREVNQPQHF.

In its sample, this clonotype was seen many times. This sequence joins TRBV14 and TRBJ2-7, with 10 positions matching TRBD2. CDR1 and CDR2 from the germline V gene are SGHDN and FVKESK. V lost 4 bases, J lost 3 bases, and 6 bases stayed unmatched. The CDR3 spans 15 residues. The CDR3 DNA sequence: TGTGCCAGCAGCCCCGGACTAGCGGTAAGCTACGAGCAGTACTTC. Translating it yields CASSPGLAVSYEQYF. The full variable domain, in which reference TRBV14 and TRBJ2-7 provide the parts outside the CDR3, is EAGVTQFPSHSVIEKGQTVTLRCDPISGHDNLYWYRRVMGKEIKFLLHFVKESKQDESGMPNNRFLAERTGGTYSTLKVQPAELEDSGVYFCASSPGLAVSYEQYFGPGTRLTVT.

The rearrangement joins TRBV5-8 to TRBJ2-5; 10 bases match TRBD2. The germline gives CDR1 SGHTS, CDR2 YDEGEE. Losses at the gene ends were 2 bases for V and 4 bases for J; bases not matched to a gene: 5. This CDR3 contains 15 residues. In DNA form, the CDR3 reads TGTGCCAGCAGCTTTCTAGCGGGAGTGCCAGAGACCCAGTACTTC. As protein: CASSFLAGVPETQYF.